One sample yielded the 20 T cell receptor beta chains listed below, sequenced in a study of OX40 agonist ivuxolimab in advanced cancers. The method was immunoSEQ multiplex PCR; TCRdb's version includes in-frame clones alone and lacks a portion of them. This sample has 70,000 or so clones, with approximately 92% found just once. The sample in question was CD4+ or CD8+ T cells sorted from blood, obtained in a trial of the OX40 agonist ivuxolimab. The receptors come from an adult with an advanced solid tumor such as melanoma, head and neck, liver or kidney cancer.

The chain carries TRBV4-1 and TRBJ2-3, with TRBD2 as a possible D gene (6 bases). CDR3 length: 15 amino acids. Between the trimmed V and J ends, which lost 1 base and 1 base, there was a span of 9 bases. The germline gives CDR1 MGHRA, CDR2 YSYEKL. CDR3 residues: CASSQGWGGTDTQYF. Here the CDR3 DNA reads TGCGCCAGCAGCCAAGGGTGGGGGGGCACAGATACGCAGTATTTT.

In its sample, this clone was seen once. The chain is built from TRBV10-3 and TRBJ2-1; 7 bases are shared with TRBD1. Germline V gives CDR1 ENHRY, CDR2 SYGVKD. Trimming took 4 bases from V and 0 from J; bases not matched to a gene: 3. The CDR3 spans 15 residues. The CDR3 protein is CAISGDRSSYNEQFF. The CDR3 coding sequence is TGTGCCATCAGTGGGGACAGAAGCTCCTACAATGAGCAGTTCTTC.

The rearrangement joins TRBV27 to TRBJ2-7; D unresolved. The CDR3 loop spans 13 amino acids. Germline values: CDR1 MNHEY, CDR2 SMNVEV (reference sequence). Between the trimmed V and J ends, which lost 3 bases and 1 base, there was a span of 7 bases. CDR3 protein: CASSFIGSYEQYF. The CDR3 nucleotides are TGTGCCAGCAGTTTCATCGGGTCCTACGAGCAGTACTTC.

This clone has only one observation. The chain has TRBV13 and TRBJ2-7, with D possibly TRBD2 on 5 matching bases. The CDR3 is 15 amino acids. Trimming removed 3 bases from V and 7 bases from J, with 19 bases in between. CDR1 and CDR2 (germline): PRHDT, FYEKMQ (reference sequence). In nucleotides, the CDR3 is TGTGCCAGCAGCTTCCATAGCGCTAGGTCATGGGAGCAGTACTTC. Translating it yields CASSFHSARSWEQYF.

The CDR3 DNA sequence: TGTGCCAGCAGCCGACACCAACGGGGAGCGGATCAGCCCCAGCATTTT. It codes for CASSRHQRGADQPQHF. The chain couples TRBV2 to TRBJ1-5; D is ambiguous. V was cut by 6 bases and J by 5 bases, with 20 bases left in between. The CDR3 consists of 16 residues. The V gene's germline CDR1 is SNHLY and CDR2 FYNNEI.

The rearrangement joins TRBV29-1 to TRBJ1-1, with D uncertain. With 1 base removed from V and 1 base from J, the gap between germline ends came to 1 base. Germline CDR1 and CDR2: SQVTM and ANQGSEA. The CDR3 runs 11 residues. The CDR3: CSVEGNTEAFF. CDR3 DNA sequence: TGCAGCGTTGAAGGGAACACTGAAGCTTTCTTT.

This clone appeared once. The chain joins TRBV7-9 to TRBJ1-4; D is unclear. Germline lookup yields CDR1 SEHNR and CDR2 FQNEAQ (reference sequence). Trimming shortened V by 6 bases and J by 4 bases, and 15 bases separated the two germline ends. This CDR3 is built from 15 residues. CDR3 bases: TGTGCCAGCAGTGAAGGACTTTCAGTTAATGAAAAACTGTTTTTT. As protein: CASSEGLSVNEKLFF.

This chain uses TRBV29-1 with TRBJ1-2; D may be TRBD1 (5 bases). The CDR3 contains 13 residues. The germline CDR1 and CDR2 sequences are SQVTM and ANQGSEA. V lost 0 bases and J 4 bases, leaving 9 bases between the germline ends. The CDR3 here is CSVEDPGGYGYTF. CDR3 sequence (DNA): TGCAGCGTTGAAGACCCCGGGGGCTATGGCTACACCTTC.

This chain links TRBV5-1 with TRBJ2-7, with TRBD1 matching over 9 bases. The CDR3 is 14 amino acids. V was clipped by 5 bases and J by 2 bases; unmatched bases: 5. Germline values: CDR1 SGHRS, CDR2 YFSETQ. CDR3 in DNA: TGCGCCAGCAGGGTGACAGGGGGAACCTACGAGCAGTACTTC. Its protein product is CASRVTGGTYEQYF.

The chain employs TRBV7-9 and TRBJ2-7, with 9 bases matching TRBD1. This CDR3 region has 17 residues. J lost 1 base, V lost 3 bases, and 10 bases had no gene match. CDR1 SEHNR and CDR2 FQNEAQ come from the germline V gene (reference sequence). The CDR3 nucleotides are TGTGCCAGCAGCTTCCCAGGCGGACAGGGGCTATCCTACGAGCAGTACTTC. Translating it yields CASSFPGGQGLSYEQYF. Supplemented by reference TRBV7-9 and TRBJ2-7, the full variable domain reads DTGVSQNPRHKITKRGQNVTFRCDPISEHNRLYWYRQTLGQGPEFLTYFQNEAQLEKSRLLSDRFSAERPKGSFSTLEIQRTEQGDSAMYLCASSFPGGQGLSYEQYFGPGTRLTVT.

The chain couples TRBV27 to TRBJ1-1; D remains ambiguous. The CDR3 loop spans 15 amino acids. Trimming shortened V by 0 bases and J by 4 bases, and 12 bases separated the two germline ends. The germline gives CDR1 MNHEY, CDR2 SMNVEV (reference sequence). The CDR3 protein is CASSLSPGWGTEAFF. CDR3 DNA sequence: TGTGCCAGCAGTTTATCTCCGGGATGGGGCACTGAAGCTTTCTTT.

The genes are TRBV4-1 and TRBJ2-1, with no clear D. The germline V gene has CDR1 MGHRA and CDR2 YSYEKL. The CDR3 sequence is 13 residues long. V lost 1 base, J lost 9 bases, and 10 bases lay in between. The CDR3 sequence: CASSQGGGIEQFF. CDR3 bases: TGCGCCAGCAGCCAAGGCGGCGGCATTGAGCAGTTCTTC.

This clone turned up a few times. This rearrangement joins TRBV15 to TRBJ1-5; D possibly corresponds to TRBD1 (6 bases). The CDR3 totals 14 residues. Deletions cut 3 bases from V and 1 base from J, with 7 bases between. CDR1 LNHNV and CDR2 YYDKDF come from the germline V gene (reference sequence). Written as DNA, the CDR3 is TGTGCCACCAGCAGTGACAGGAGCAATCAGCCCCAGCATTTT. Translating gives CATSSDRSNQPQHF.

This clone was recorded once. The chain links TRBV30 to TRBJ2-3; D ambiguous. The CDR3 runs 14 residues. Germline V gene data show CDR1 as GTSNPN and CDR2 as SVGIG (reference sequence). The V end was cut by 1 base, the J end by 1 base, with 9 bases between. The CDR3 here is CAWSGGGGTDTQYF. CDR3 nucleotides: TGTGCCTGGAGTGGGGGTGGGGGCACAGATACGCAGTATTTT.

This chain joins TRBV4-3 and TRBJ2-1; 10 bases agree with TRBD2. Germline CDR1 LGHNA, CDR2 YSLEER. The CDR3 runs 16 residues. Trimming took 1 base from V and 0 from J; bases not matched to a gene: 0. The CDR3 spells CASSQGTSGSYNEQFF. The CDR3 DNA sequence: TGCGCCAGCAGCCAAGGGACTAGCGGCTCCTACAATGAGCAGTTCTTC.

The chain links TRBV7-8 to TRBJ2-7; no firm D call. Germline CDR1 and CDR2: SGHVS and FQNEAQ. There are 14 residues in the CDR3. Trimming took off 1 base at V and 2 bases at J, with 9 bases between the two ends. The CDR3 DNA is TGTGCCAGCAGCTTAGGGGTCGGAGCCTACGAGCAGTACTTC. Translation: CASSLGVGAYEQYF.

This clone was detected once. The rearrangement uses TRBV7-8 and TRBJ2-7; unclear D gene. The V end was cut by 0 bases, the J end by 5 bases, with 8 bases between. The CDR3 has 13 amino acids. Per germline, CDR1 SGHVS and CDR2 FQNEAQ. CDR3 in amino acids: CASSLAGSNEQYF. In DNA form, the CDR3 reads TGTGCCAGCAGCTTAGCGGGGTCTAACGAGCAGTACTTC.

V and J are TRBV7-9 and TRBJ1-1; no reliable D call. This CDR3 spans 15 amino acids. The V and J ends lost 1 base and 1 base respectively, with 10 bases between them. CDR1 SEHNR and CDR2 FQNEAQ come from the germline V gene (reference sequence). CDR3 DNA: TGTGCCAGCAGCTTAGAACCAGCCCGGAACACTGAAGCTTTCTTT. Translation: CASSLEPARNTEAFF.

The sample holds one count of this clone. CDR3 amino acids: CASSSGATNEKLFF. In nucleotides, the CDR3 is TGTGCCAGCAGTTCTGGGGCAACTAATGAAAAACTGTTTTTT. The rearrangement uses TRBV6-5 and TRBJ1-4; unclear D gene. The V end was cut by 4 bases, the J end by 0 bases, with 6 bases between. The CDR3 totals 14 residues. The germline V gene has CDR1 MNHEY and CDR2 SVGAGI.

This clone was seen only a few times. The J gene is TRBJ1-3, the V gene TRBV19; D uncertain. Germline assignment: CDR1 LNHDA and CDR2 SQIVND (reference sequence). The CDR3 is 15 residues long. Deletions cut 3 bases from V and 0 bases from J, with 9 bases between. In nucleotides, the CDR3 is TGTGCCAGTAGTATCACTACTGGCTCTGGAAACACCATATATTTT. Its protein is CASSITTGSGNTIYF.